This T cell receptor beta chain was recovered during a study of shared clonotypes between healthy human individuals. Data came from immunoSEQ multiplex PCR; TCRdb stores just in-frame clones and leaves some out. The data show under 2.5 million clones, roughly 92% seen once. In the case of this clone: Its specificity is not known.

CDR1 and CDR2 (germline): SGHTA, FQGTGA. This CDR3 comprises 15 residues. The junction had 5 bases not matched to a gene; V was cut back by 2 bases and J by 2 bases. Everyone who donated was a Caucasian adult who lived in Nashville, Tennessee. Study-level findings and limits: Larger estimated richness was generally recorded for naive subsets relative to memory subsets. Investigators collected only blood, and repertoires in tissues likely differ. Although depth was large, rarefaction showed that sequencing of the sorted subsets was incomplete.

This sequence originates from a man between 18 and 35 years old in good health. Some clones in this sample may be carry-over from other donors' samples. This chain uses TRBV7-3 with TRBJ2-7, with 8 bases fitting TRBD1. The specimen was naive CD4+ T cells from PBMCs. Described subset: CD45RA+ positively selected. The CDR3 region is CASSLEGRGPYEQYF. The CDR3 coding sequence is TGTGCCAGCAGCTTAGAGGGCAGGGGGCCCTACGAGCAGTACTTC.